This T cell receptor beta chain was retrieved from a study of cytomegalovirus exposure and HLA in healthy donors. General study points: Follow-up analysis found HLA locus-dependent TCR association rates, highest for DRB1 and lowest for HLA-C. V- and J-gene trimming in TCR beta was tied to a missense DCLRE1C variant by an analysis performed later.

About this clone itself: The antigen remains undetermined. The sample has other DNA sequences that encode this CDR3 too.

The PCR ran on 60 Vbeta and 13 Jbeta primers. Assay used: immunoSEQ multiplex PCR; TCRdb lists only in-frame clones, some missing. The table shows over 250,000 clones, with around 66% occurring only once. The CDR3 runs to 15 residues. V gave up 0 bases and J gave up 1 base, with 8 bases separating them. The germline V gene encodes CDR1 SGHAT and CDR2 FQNNGV. The clonotype originates from a female donor in good health and CMV-seronegative. Sequences were obtained from PBMCs. The chain employs TRBV11-2 and TRBJ2-3; a possible D gene is TRBD1 (5 bases). The CDR3 region is CASSLEGRGTDTQYF. CDR3 nucleotides: TGTGCCAGCAGCTTAGAAGGCAGGGGCACAGATACGCAGTATTTT.